These 7 T cell receptor beta chains originate from one sample sequenced in a study of human T cells and chemical hapten exposure (dated by TCRdb to the early 2020s). The sample's time point label, decoded: patch test 1, 2 weeks after DPC sensitization. This specimen's treatment or condition label, interpreted: therapeutic diphenylcyclopropenone sensitization with weekly scalp DPC. The library was prepared using RACE. The sequencer was a NextSeq 500. TCRdb's own reprocessing of the public reads used fastp at Q25 and MiXCR and kept productive beta chains. For every CDR3 protein sequence, its rows merge into one entry that carries the most common genes and DNA. Within this sample are tens of thousands of distinct CDR3 sequences, with 7.5% to 10% of them counted one time only. Of the sample, 2.5% to 3.5% is held by the ten largest clones. The sample was whole blood, taken in connection with sensitization to the hapten diphenylcyclopropenone (DPC). These receptors were collected from a woman aged 40 to 50 with alopecia areata. Some clones in this sample may be carry-over from other donors' samples.

This clonotype was counted ten times or more. One end of the junction varies from germline; a read error may be responsible. The CDR3 DNA sequence: TGTGCCAGCAGCCCGCAGTCCCACAAGGAGCAGTTCTTC. Residues: CASSPQSHKEQFF. The chain carries TRBV9 and TRBJ2-1; D unclear. The germline CDR1 and CDR2 sequences are SGDLS and YYNGEE. CDR3 length: 13 residues.

This chain joins TRBV6-5 and TRBJ2-2, with 13 bases aligning to TRBD2. Germline trimming cut 8 bases from V and 1 base from J; bases unmatched to any gene: 7. CDR3 length: 17 residues. The germline V gene has CDR1 MNHEY and CDR2 SVGAGI. This CDR3 is CASSGLAGAGNTGELFF. The DNA for the CDR3 is TGTGCCAGCTCCGGACTAGCGGGGGCCGGGAACACCGGGGAGCTGTTTTTT.

This clonotype was picked up many times. The chain joins TRBV6-1 to TRBJ2-7; 7 nucleotides agree with TRBD1. The germline gives CDR1 MNHNS, CDR2 SASEGT. The CDR3 contains 17 residues. Germline trimming cut 5 bases from V and 1 base from J; bases unmatched to any gene: 14. The CDR3 DNA follows: TGTGCCAGCAGTATCGACAGGGTAAGCCTCGGGTCCTACGAGCAGTACTTC. This codes for CASSIDRVSLGSYEQYF.

There are many counts of this clonotype. The chain uses TRBV10-3 and TRBJ2-1, with TRBD1 identical over 9 bases. The germline V gene encodes CDR1 ENHRY and CDR2 SYGVKD. Germline trimming cut 8 bases from V and 10 bases from J; bases unmatched to any gene: 9. This CDR3 contains 13 residues. The CDR3 coding sequence is TGTGCCATCCGGGACAGGGAGGTTAGGGAGCAGTTCTTC. This sequence encodes CAIRDREVREQFF.

This clonotype was picked up many times. This chain connects TRBV7-7 to TRBJ1-2, with unresolved D. There are 13 residues in the CDR3. Trimming pared 5 bases from V and 7 bases from J, leaving 14 bases between. Per germline, CDR1 SSHAT and CDR2 FNYEAQ (reference sequence). The CDR3 coding sequence is TGTGCCAGCAGCCCGGGCCCAGGTCGTGGCTACACCTTC. Protein sequence: CASSPGPGRGYTF.

In this sample, this clonotype turned up many times. This rearrangement joins TRBV12-5 to TRBJ2-2, with D maybe TRBD1 (5 bases). The V gene's germline CDR1 is LGHNT and CDR2 FRNRAP. The CDR3 contains 13 residues. The CDR3 loop is CAQRQPNTGELFF. In DNA form, the CDR3 reads TGTGCCCAAAGACAGCCGAACACCGGGGAGCTGTTTTTT.

This clonotype was found a few times. The V call is TRBV29-1, the J call TRBJ2-1; D may be TRBD2 (6 bases). With 4 bases removed from V and 14 bases from J, the gap between germline ends came to 9 bases. Germline lookup yields CDR1 SQVTM and CDR2 ANQGSEA. This CDR3 comprises 9 residues. The chain's CDR3 is CSVAPGEFF. For the CDR3, the DNA is TGCAGCGTTGCCCCGGGGGAGTTCTTC.